The 29 T cell receptor beta chains below all came from one sample that was sequenced in a study of CD8+ T cells in alopecia areata. Extraction and reverse transcription of RNA yielded cDNA as the sequencing template. Assay used: immunoSEQ multiplex PCR; TCRdb lists only in-frame clones, some missing. This sample includes over 100,000 clones with no singletons; its ten biggest clones take up 15% to 20%. The specimen was lesional skin. All receptors come from a C3H/HeJ mouse with alopecia areata. Strain haplotype at MHC: H2-k.

This clone turned up a few times. Genes and germline come from the mouse. The read terminates 4 residues ahead of where the CDR3 ends, so the germline J gene completes it. The chain carries TRBV19 and TRBJ2-1, with D possibly matching TRBD2 (6 bases). V lost 6 bases, J lost 5 bases, and 15 bases lay in between. The CDR3 totals 14 residues. The germline CDR1 and CDR2 sequences are FNHDT and SITEND (reference sequence). CDR3 sequence reads: CASTRTLGDAEQFF. The DNA read from the CDR3 is TGTGCCAGCACCCGGACATTGGGGGATGCT.

The table lists this clone with a few counts. The germline and genes are mouse ones. The DNA ends 4 residues before the CDR3 does, and the rest of the CDR3 is filled in from the germline J gene. This chain uses TRBV13-1 with TRBJ1-2; D remains ambiguous. There are 14 residues in the CDR3. CDR1 is NSHNY and CDR2 is SYGAGN in the germline V gene. Trimming took 0 bases from V and 3 from J, leaving 9 bases between them. The CDR3 loop reads CASSDGRVDSDYTF. The DNA read from the CDR3 is TGTGCCAGCAGTGATGGGAGGGTGGACTCC.

This clone has more than one count but fewer than ten. The genes and germline here are from mouse. Read sequence stops 4 residues before the CDR3 end, and the germline J gene provides the missing end. The chain carries TRBV19 and TRBJ2-1; TRBD1 matches at 7 bases. Germline assignment: CDR1 FNHDT and CDR2 SITEND (reference sequence). CDR3 length: 15 amino acids. After removal of 4 bases from V and 1 base from J, the junction contained 5 bases not matched to a gene. This chain's CDR3 is CASSSRTGNYAEQFF. CDR3 DNA (partial): TGTGCCAGCAGTTCCCGGACAGGAAACTATGCT.

Note on this clone: Gene names follow the mouse nomenclature. The read terminates 4 residues ahead of where the CDR3 ends, so the germline J gene completes it. Distinct nucleotide sequences in the sample also encode this CDR3. This chain uses TRBV13-2 with TRBJ2-1; D might be TRBD2 (6 bases). Per the germline V gene, CDR1 is NNHNN and CDR2 is SYGAGS (reference sequence). The CDR3 loop spans 13 amino acids. Partial CDR3 DNA: TGTGCCAGCGGTGATACTGGGCGAGCT. Encoded protein: CASGDTGRA. The CDR3 in full is CASGDTGRAEQFF.

For this clone: Gene labels here are mouse ones. CDR3 DNA (partial): TGTGCCAGCGGTGAACTCAGGACAGGGAAT. It encodes CASGELRTGN. The whole CDR3 sequence reads CASGELRTGNEQYF. The chain employs TRBV13-2 and TRBJ2-7; 8 bases map to TRBD1. Read coverage stops 4 residues before the CDR3 terminus; the germline J gene supplies the remainder. The CDR3 has 14 residues. CDR1 and CDR2 (germline): NNHNN, SYGAGS (reference sequence).

The table lists this clone with a few counts. Genes and germline come from the mouse. The read ends 4 residues before the CDR3 terminus; that terminus is restored from the germline J gene. Additional DNA sequences in this sample encode the identical CDR3. The chain recombines TRBV13-3 with TRBJ1-2; no clear D. The germline V gene has CDR1 NNHDY and CDR2 SYVADS. The CDR3 consists of 13 residues. Deletions cut 1 base from V and 4 bases from J, with 8 bases between. The CDR3 protein is CASSDRVGSDYTF. The CDR3 bases that were read are TGTGCCAGCAGTGATCGAGTGGGCTCC.

This clone was counted a few times. Genes and germline come from the mouse. With the read ending 4 residues before the CDR3 end, the germline J gene is used to fill in that end. The chain recombines TRBV29 with TRBJ1-2, with TRBD1 matching 8 bases. CDR3 size: 15 residues. Trimming took 3 bases from V and 3 from J; bases not matched to a gene: 6. Germline V gives CDR1 MSHET, CDR2 SYDVDS. CDR3 protein: CASSFPDRGDSDYTF. The sequenced part of the CDR3 DNA is TGTGCTAGCAGTTTCCCCGACAGGGGTGACTCC.

In regard to this clone: The listed genes are named as in mouse. The read ends 4 residues shy of where the CDR3 ends; the end is completed using the germline J gene. The genes are TRBV13-3 and TRBJ1-4, with D unclear. Trimming took 1 base from V and 1 from J, leaving 11 bases between them. This CDR3 comprises 16 residues. In germline, CDR1 is NNHDY, CDR2 SYVADS. The sequenced CDR3 bases are TGTGCCAGCAGTGATCCTCAGGTCTCTTCCAACGAA. Protein product: CASSDPQVSSNE. The full CDR3 sequence reads CASSDPQVSSNERLFF.

About this clone: TCRdb's protein sequence differs at residue 13 from the translated DNA; the protein presented here follows the DNA. Mouse names are used for the genes. The observed sequence ends 3 residues before the CDR3 terminus, with the missing tail filled in from the germline J gene. J is TRBJ1-6 and V is TRBV13-1, with 10 bases fitting TRBD1. TRBJ1-6 belongs to the ORF category, with a function that is uncertain. CDR1 is NSHNY and CDR2 is SYGAGN in the germline V gene. The junction had 8 bases not matched to a gene; V was cut back by 4 bases and J by 7 bases. This CDR3 has 16 amino acids. Here the CDR3 reads CASSPGQGRANSPLYF. The DNA read from the CDR3 is TGTGCCAGCAGTCCGGGACAGGGGAGGGCGAATTCGCCC.

The sample holds a few counts of this clone. Genes and germline come from the mouse. The CDR3 is cut off 4 residues early in the read; its end comes from the germline J gene. The rearrangement joins TRBV13-3 to TRBJ2-7; 8 nucleotides line up with TRBD1. This CDR3 comprises 13 residues. CDR1 is NNHDY and CDR2 is SYVADS in the germline V gene. CDR3 residues: CASRATDRDEQYF. Partial CDR3 DNA: TGTGCCAGCAGGGCTACGGACAGGGAT.

This clone has more than one count but fewer than ten. The gene names given are mouse names. The CDR3 goes on 4 residues after the read ends, and that part is filled in from the germline J gene. V and J are TRBV1 and TRBJ2-3; the match to TRBD1 covers 9 bases. V was clipped by 1 base and J by 2 bases; unmatched bases: 4. This CDR3 spans 16 amino acids. From germline, CDR1 is NSQYPW and CDR2 LRSPGD (reference sequence). The CDR3 sequence: CTCSAVDRGDAETLYF. The CDR3 bases that were read are TGCACCTGCAGTGCAGTGGACAGGGGAGATGCAGAA. The complete variable domain, with remaining parts taken from reference TRBV1 and TRBJ2-3, reads VTLLEQNPRWRLVPRGQAVNLRCILKNSQYPWMSWYQQDLQKQLQWLFTLRSPGDKEVKSLPGADYLATRVTDTELRLQVANMSQGRTLYCTCSAVDRGDAETLYFGSGTRLTVL.

A word on this clone: At residue 12, TCRdb's protein disagrees with the DNA translation; the protein shown here derives from the DNA. Any gene name here is a mouse gene name. From the germline J gene comes the end of the CDR3, since the read stops 3 residues before it. The chain links TRBV13-3 to TRBJ1-3; 8 bases are a match to TRBD1. Losses at the gene ends were 5 bases for V and 0 bases for J; bases not matched to a gene: 4. Germline V lookup: CDR1 NNHDY, CDR2 SYVADS. The CDR3 is 15 amino acids. CDR3 in amino acids: CASRAGGFSGNTLYF. The sequenced part of the CDR3 DNA is TGTGCCAGCAGAGCAGGGGGCTTTTCTGGAAATACG. Full variable domain (missing parts from reference TRBV13-3 and TRBJ1-3): EAAVTQSPRSKVAVTGGKVTLSCHQTNNHDYMYWYRQDTGHGLRLIHYSYVADSTEKGDIPDGYKASRPSQENFSLILELASLSQTAVYFCASRAGGFSGNTLYFGEGSRLIVV.

This clone was found a few times. Germline and genes here are mouse. The read comes to an end 4 residues before the CDR3 does, leaving the germline J gene to fill in the end. The chain has TRBV19 and TRBJ2-7; 9 bases are shared with TRBD1. Germline CDR1 FNHDT, CDR2 SITEND (reference sequence). J was trimmed by 0 bases and V by 5 bases; bases with no gene match: 3. The CDR3 length is 14 residues. Partial CDR3 DNA: TGTGCCAGCAGGACAGGGGGGCACTCCTAT. Protein: CASRTGGHSY. The whole CDR3 region reads CASRTGGHSYEQYF.

This clone has a handful of counts. Here the gene names and germline are mouse. The read stops 4 residues short of the end of the CDR3; the missing end is completed from the germline J gene. This chain uses TRBV13-3 with TRBJ2-7, with D unclear. Trimming removed 1 base at V and 3 bases at J, with 8 bases between. Germline values: CDR1 NNHDY, CDR2 SYVADS. The CDR3 extends over 13 amino acids. CDR3 amino acids: CASSDQTHYEQYF. The DNA read from the CDR3 is TGTGCCAGCAGTGATCAGACTCACTAT.

This clone was detected a few times. The listed genes are named as in mouse. CDR3 sequence reads: CASSEFGQDTQYF. The part of the CDR3 DNA that was read is TGTGCCAGCAGTGAGTTTGGGCAAGAC. This chain connects TRBV13-3 to TRBJ2-5; no firm D call. The CDR3 end falls 4 residues outside the read, so it is completed with the germline J gene. Germline V CDR1 and CDR2: NNHDY, SYVADS. The CDR3 extends over 13 amino acids. Trimming removed 2 bases from V and 3 bases from J, with 7 bases in between.

This clone showed up many times. Germline and genes: mouse. The sequence runs out 4 residues before the end of the CDR3; the remainder is reconstructed from the germline J gene. The same CDR3 also results from other DNA sequences found in this sample. This chain uses TRBV13-3 with TRBJ2-1; D may be TRBD1 (6 bases). This CDR3 has 15 amino acids. V was shortened by 2 bases and J by 4 bases, with 13 bases between the two germline ends. In germline, CDR1 is NNHDY, CDR2 SYVADS. Partial CDR3 DNA: TGTGCCAGCAGTGACCCAGGGGAAGATTATGCT. Its translation is CASSDPGEDYA. The whole CDR3 reads CASSDPGEDYAEQFF.

Details on this clone: TCRdb's protein sequence differs at residue 11 from the translated DNA; the protein presented here follows the DNA. Genes here carry mouse names. Sequencing ends 3 residues short of the CDR3 end; the germline J gene provides the rest. The V call is TRBV19, the J call TRBJ1-6, with D possibly TRBD1 on 6 matching bases. TRBJ1-6 is an ORF, with its function uncertain. There are 14 residues in the CDR3. Germline lookup yields CDR1 FNHDT and CDR2 SITEND (reference sequence). V lost 2 bases and J lost 10, with 13 bases in between. The part of the CDR3 DNA that was read is TGTGCCAGCAGTATCCGGACAGATCAATCGCCC. Its translation is CASSIRTDQSP. The whole CDR3 sequence reads CASSIRTDQSPLYF.

As regards this clone: TCRdb's protein does not match the DNA translation at residue 14; the protein provided is translated from the DNA. Gene names refer to mouse genes. The read stops 3 residues short of the end of the CDR3; the missing end is completed from the germline J gene. The genes are TRBV19 and TRBJ1-3; 9 bases are shared with TRBD1. The ends lost 1 base at V and 0 bases at J; junction bases unmatched: 5. Germline values: CDR1 FNHDT, CDR2 SITEND (reference sequence). This CDR3 is built from 17 residues. The sequenced CDR3 bases are TGTGCCAGCAGTATACCCCGACAGGGGGATTCTGGAAATACG. Protein: CASSIPRQGDSGNT. The full CDR3 is CASSIPRQGDSGNTLYF.

Note on this clone: The junction departs from the called germline gene at one end, perhaps through a read error. Gene names refer to mouse genes. Read coverage stops 4 residues before the CDR3 terminus; the germline J gene supplies the remainder. The chain links TRBV17 to TRBJ1-1, with 8 bases matching TRBD1. The CDR3 has 15 residues. CDR1 and CDR2 (germline): MNHDT, YYDKIL. The CDR3 DNA, read in part, is TGTGCTAGCAGTAGAGAGGGACAGGCAAACATA. This gives the protein CASSREGQANI. The entire CDR3 reads CASSREGQANIEVFF.

This clone was seen a handful of times. Gene names and germline refer to mouse. With the read ending 4 residues before the CDR3 end, the germline J gene is used to fill in that end. This same CDR3 is encoded by further DNA sequences in the sample. V and J are TRBV13-3 and TRBJ1-4, with TRBD1 identical over 7 bases. The germline V gene has CDR1 NNHDY and CDR2 SYVADS. The CDR3 totals 15 residues. V was clipped by 0 bases and J by 6 bases; unmatched bases: 5. CDR3 in amino acids: CASSDAQGGDERLFF. The CDR3 bases that were read are TGTGCCAGCAGTGATGCCCAGGGGGGTGACGAA.

Remarks on this clone: Germline and genes here are mouse. The read is 4 residues too short to cover the CDR3 end, so that end is filled in from the germline J gene. The chain is built from TRBV19 and TRBJ2-1; 9 nucleotides agree with TRBD1. The germline CDR1 and CDR2 sequences are FNHDT and SITEND (reference sequence). The CDR3 loop spans 15 amino acids. The trim removed 3 bases at V and 6 bases at J, leaving 7 bases unmatched. The DNA read from the CDR3 is TGTGCCAGCAGTACTCCCGGGACAGGGACTGCT. Encoded protein: CASSTPGTGTA. The full CDR3 protein is CASSTPGTGTAEQFF.

This clone was counted only a few times. Gene names are mouse gene names. CDR3 in amino acids: CASTPQAYAEQFF. The part of the CDR3 DNA that was read is TGTGCCAGCACCCCCCAGGCCTATGCT. V is TRBV19 and J is TRBJ2-1; D not resolved. With the read ending 4 residues before the CDR3 end, the germline J gene is used to fill in that end. The CDR3 consists of 13 residues. Trimming removed 6 bases from V and 3 bases from J, with 10 bases in between. Germline CDR1 FNHDT, CDR2 SITEND (reference sequence).

The table lists this clone with many counts. At residue 10, TCRdb's protein disagrees with the DNA translation; the protein shown here derives from the DNA. Genes here carry mouse names. CDR3 residues: CASSDGTDSPLYF. The DNA read from the CDR3 is TGTGCCAGCAGTGACGGGACAGATTCGCCC. This chain joins TRBV13-3 and TRBJ1-6; 7 bases agree with TRBD1. The read comes to an end 3 residues before the CDR3 does, leaving the germline J gene to fill in the end. TRBJ1-6 is an open reading frame, and its role is uncertain. The V gene end was trimmed by 2 bases and the J gene end by 8 bases; junction bases not matched to a gene: 1. The CDR3 runs 13 residues. Germline V gene lookup returns CDR1 NNHDY and CDR2 SYVADS.

This clone was found a few times. The gene names given are mouse names. The read is 4 residues too short to cover the CDR3 end, so that end is filled in from the germline J gene. This chain uses TRBV13-3 with TRBJ2-7; 8 bases line up with TRBD2. Germline-derived CDR1 and CDR2 are NNHDY and SYVADS. CDR3 length equals 15 residues. Losses at the gene ends were 2 bases for V and 2 bases for J; bases not matched to a gene: 6. CDR3: CASSEGDGGAYEQYF. The CDR3 DNA, read in part, is TGTGCCAGCAGTGAGGGGGATGGGGGGGCCTAT.

This clone was seen more than once but under ten times. The gene symbols are mouse symbols. The missing CDR3 end, 4 residues past where the read stops, is filled in from the germline J gene. The V call is TRBV1, the J call TRBJ2-5; D perhaps matches TRBD2 (6 bases). The CDR3 spans 14 residues. Looked up from germline, CDR1 is NSQYPW and CDR2 is LRSPGD (reference sequence). CDR3 amino acids: CTCSAAGTRDTQYF. Incomplete CDR3 DNA: TGCACCTGCAGTGCGGCAGGGACTCGAGAC. The entire variable domain, with the rest obtained from reference TRBV1 and TRBJ2-5, is as follows: VTLLEQNPRWRLVPRGQAVNLRCILKNSQYPWMSWYQQDLQKQLQWLFTLRSPGDKEVKSLPGADYLATRVTDTELRLQVANMSQGRTLYCTCSAAGTRDTQYFGPGTRLLVL.

To note about this clone: Gene names are the mouse ones. The observed sequence ends 4 residues before the CDR3 terminus, with the missing tail filled in from the germline J gene. The chain carries TRBV1 and TRBJ2-4; unclear D gene. The CDR3 length is 15 residues. Trimming removed 3 bases from V and 2 bases from J, with 12 bases in between. Germline V CDR1 and CDR2: NSQYPW, LRSPGD (reference sequence). CDR3 region: CTCSALDKTQNTLYF. CDR3 DNA, as far as it was read: TGCACCTGCAGTGCCCTCGACAAAACTCAAAAC.

Worth noting for this clone: Here the gene names and germline are mouse. The CDR3 spells CASSDAWGVQDTQYF. The sequenced CDR3 bases are TGTGCCAGCAGTGATGCCTGGGGCGTCCAAGAC. The chain uses TRBV13-3 and TRBJ2-5, with D tentatively TRBD2 (6 bases). The read falls 4 residues short of the CDR3 end, and the missing part is taken from the germline J gene. The V gene's germline CDR1 is NNHDY and CDR2 SYVADS. V was cut by 0 bases and J by 2 bases, with 10 bases left in between. This CDR3 is built from 15 residues.

This clone has a count of ten or more. Gene labels here are mouse ones. From the germline J gene comes the end of the CDR3, since the read stops 4 residues before it. This chain links TRBV13-3 with TRBJ2-3; D is undetermined. V was trimmed by 4 bases and J by 0 bases, leaving 12 bases between them. The CDR3 has 15 residues. Germline V lookup: CDR1 NNHDY, CDR2 SYVADS. CDR3: CASSRLPPSAETLYF. The part of the CDR3 DNA that was read is TGTGCCAGCAGTCGACTCCCTCCTAGTGCAGAA.

Comments on this clone: The germline and genes are mouse ones. The read ends 4 residues shy of where the CDR3 ends; the end is completed using the germline J gene. The rearrangement uses TRBV13-1 and TRBJ2-5; D remains unclear. This CDR3 comprises 14 residues. Germline loops: CDR1 NSHNY, CDR2 SYGAGN. Trimming left V 6 bases short and J 0 bases short, with 11 bases between. The CDR3 loop reads CASTSQVNQDTQYF. Partial CDR3 DNA: TGTGCCAGCACCTCACAAGTTAACCAAGAC.